This record looks at one TCR beta chain sequence and its context. Its specificity is not known. PCR was performed using 60 Vbeta and 13 Jbeta primers. The protocol was immunoSEQ multiplex PCR, while the TCRdb copy is restricted to in-frame clones and leaves out a portion. Of roughly 100,000 clones listed, over 55% are singletons. This sample stems from a study of cytomegalovirus exposure and HLA in healthy donors. In the study overall: Among over 350 genotyped donors, around 80% fell in the Caucasian-associated ancestry cluster.

Study findings and constraints: Association of a missense DCLRE1C variant with TCR beta V- and J-gene trimming was reported in a later analysis. HLA-A and HLA-B allele assignments for most subjects were reportedly predicted accurately using TCR beta sequences. Later analysis showed TCR association rates varying by HLA locus, highest for DRB1 and lowest for HLA-C.

Germline V gene sequence: CDR1 SEHNR, CDR2 FQNEAQ (reference sequence). This CDR3 has 12 amino acids. The ends were cut back, 6 bases at V and 3 bases at J, with 7 bases in the middle. This TCR derives from a female donor in good health and CMV-seronegative. V gene TRBV7-9 combines with J gene TRBJ2-3; D is unresolved. Sequenced: PBMCs. The CDR3: CASRSQTDTQYF. CDR3 bases: TGTGCCAGCAGATCCCAAACAGATACGCAGTATTTT.